These 20 T cell receptor beta chains share one sample of origin, sequenced in a study of CDR3 diversity in severe acne. TCRdb independently ran MiXCR on the PCR reads; one entry per CDR3 protein. The table includes more than 70,000 distinct CDR3 sequences, about 48% detected once. Sequenced sample: blood. These receptors came from a male donor in good health, serving as a control.

This clonotype was seen ten or more times. The rearrangement uses TRBV29-1 and TRBJ2-1, with D possibly being TRBD1 (6 bases). The germline V gene encodes CDR1 SQVTM and CDR2 ANQGSEA. The CDR3 totals 14 residues. The ends were cut back, 7 bases at V and 5 bases at J, with 18 bases in the middle. CDR3 amino acids: CSEWQGKRNNEQFF. Written as DNA, the CDR3 is TGCAGCGAATGGCAGGGGAAGCGAAACAATGAGCAGTTCTTC.

On this clonotype itself: This CDR3 fails to terminate in the conserved phenylalanine or tryptophan, so it likely reflects a read error. Because the CDR3's place on the DNA is in doubt, the DNA is left out and the CDR3 is given as listed by TCRdb. This sequence joins TRBV11-2 and TRBJ1-1. CDR1 is SGHAT, CDR2 FQNNGV, per germline. The CDR3 sequence runs 8 residues, both termini included. CDR3 region: CASSLVAG.

Concerning this clonotype itself: A read error may produce the germline difference seen at one junction end. This chain connects TRBV5-1 to TRBJ2-1; D remains ambiguous. The germline V gene has CDR1 SGHRS and CDR2 YFSETQ. The CDR3 is made up of 11 amino acids. As DNA, the CDR3 is TGCGCCAGCAGCTTACACAGTACAAAGCACTTC. This translates into CASSLHSTKHF.

In regard to this clonotype: The final CDR3 position lacks the conserved phenylalanine or tryptophan, pointing to a likely read error. Because the CDR3's place on the DNA is in doubt, the DNA is left out and the CDR3 is given as listed by TCRdb. The CDR3: CASSLDPGQKEKLFG. The chain joins TRBV5-1 to TRBJ1-4; the D call TRBD1 from the table was never checked on the DNA. In germline, CDR1 is SGHRS, CDR2 YFSETQ. The CDR3 has 15 amino acids, counting both end residues.

The V gene is TRBV5-1, the J gene TRBJ2-5; 9 bases agree with TRBD2. Germline V lookup: CDR1 SGHRS, CDR2 YFSETQ. Trimming took 3 bases from V and 5 from J; bases not matched to a gene: 11. CDR3 length: 16 amino acids. CDR3 protein: CASSYDSGRSVETQYF. The DNA of the CDR3 is TGCGCCAGCAGCTACGATAGCGGGAGATCCGTGGAGACCCAGTACTTC.

The chain is built from TRBV7-9 and TRBJ1-1; D not certain. Trimming shortened V by 1 base and J by 11 bases, and 17 bases separated the two germline ends. CDR1 and CDR2 from the germline V gene are SEHNR and FQNEAQ (reference sequence). The CDR3 loop spans 14 amino acids. The CDR3 sequence: CASSLGTSGNGAFF. DNA of the CDR3: TGTGCCAGCAGCTTAGGGACTAGCGGAAATGGGGCTTTCTTT.

The chain is built from TRBV29-1 and TRBJ1-4; D unclear. CDR1 and CDR2 from the germline V gene are SQVTM and ANQGSEA. The germline V and J ends were trimmed by 5 bases and 8 bases, with 12 bases remaining between them. The CDR3 extends over 12 amino acids. DNA for the CDR3: TGCAGCGTTATTGGTAAAGCCGAAAAACTGTTTTTT. Its translation: CSVIGKAEKLFF.

The chain couples TRBV13 to TRBJ2-5, with D possibly being TRBD1 (5 bases). Trimming shortened V by 1 base and J by 4 bases, and 10 bases separated the two germline ends. There are 14 residues in the CDR3. Per germline, CDR1 PRHDT and CDR2 FYEKMQ (reference sequence). The CDR3 bases are TGTGCCAGCAGCTTAGCGGACACGCCAGAGACCCAGTACTTC. Protein product: CASSLADTPETQYF.

This clonotype was counted only a few times. This chain links TRBV2 with TRBJ1-2; weak D call: TRBD1 (6 bases). Trimming took 11 bases from V and 7 from J, leaving 17 bases between them. Germline V CDR1 and CDR2: SNHLY, FYNNEI. CDR3 size: 12 residues. CDR3 loop: CAGNIQGGGYTF. The CDR3, as DNA: TGTGCCGGGAACATACAGGGCGGTGGCTACACCTTC.

This clonotype appeared many times. The chain couples TRBV18 to TRBJ2-5; 11 positions agree with TRBD2. Trimming took 6 bases from V and 1 from J; bases not matched to a gene: 4. This CDR3 is 15 amino acids long. Germline lookup yields CDR1 KGHSH and CDR2 LQKENI. The CDR3 bases are TGTGCCAGCTCGCCTAGCGGGGGGAGCCAAGAGACCCAGTACTTC. Protein: CASSPSGGSQETQYF.

The chain links TRBV2 to TRBJ2-5; TRBD2 aligns across 10 bases. There are 16 residues in the CDR3. Looked up from germline, CDR1 is SNHLY and CDR2 is FYNNEI. The junction had 7 bases not matched to a gene; V was cut back by 5 bases and J by 1 base. The CDR3 nucleotides read TGTGCCAGCAGTCCATGGACTAGCGGACCCCAAGAGACCCAGTACTTC. It is translated as CASSPWTSGPQETQYF.

Of note for this clonotype: This may be a read error, as it is one base from a much larger clone. The rearrangement uses TRBV24-1 and TRBJ2-7, with D possibly TRBD2 on 5 matching bases. This CDR3 is built from 16 residues. Germline CDR1 reads KGHDR; CDR2 reads SFDVKD. DNA of the CDR3: TGTGCCACCAGTGATGTCCAGACGCCGGGGATCTACGAGCAGTGCTTC. Translated, it gives CATSDVQTPGIYEQCF.

The V gene is TRBV2, the J gene TRBJ1-6; D may be TRBD1 (6 bases). The CDR3 is 15 amino acids. V was clipped by 1 base and J by 5 bases, with 9 bases between them. Germline CDR1 and CDR2: SNHLY and FYNNEI. This CDR3 reads CASSEEGVNNSPLHF. CDR3 in DNA: TGTGCCAGCAGTGAAGAGGGGGTCAATAATTCACCCCTCCACTTT.

The J gene is TRBJ1-4, the V gene TRBV12-3 or TRBV12-4, with 9 bases fitting TRBD1. The junction had 7 bases not matched to a gene; V was cut back by 5 bases and J by 6 bases. CDR3 size: 15 residues. The CDR3 region is CASSARDREYEKLFF. DNA of the CDR3: TGTGCCAGCAGTGCCCGGGACAGGGAGTATGAAAAACTGTTTTTT.

V is TRBV29-1 and J is TRBJ2-5; 7 nucleotides align to TRBD2. CDR3 size: 15 residues. The junction had 8 bases not matched to a gene; V was cut back by 2 bases and J by 2 bases. Germline V gene sequence: CDR1 SQVTM, CDR2 ANQGSEA. The CDR3 loop reads CSVERSSGEQETQYF. The CDR3 nucleotides read TGCAGCGTTGAAAGGTCTAGCGGAGAACAAGAGACCCAGTACTTC. Full variable domain (rest looked up from reference TRBV29-1 and TRBJ2-5): SAVISQKPSRDICQRGTSLTIQCQVDSQVTMMFWYRQQPGQSLTLIATANQGSEATYESGFVIDKFPISRPNLTFSTLTVSNMSPEDSSIYLCSVERSSGEQETQYFGPGTRLLVL.

This chain links TRBV10-3 with TRBJ2-7; 8 nucleotides agree with TRBD1. The germline gives CDR1 ENHRY, CDR2 SYGVKD. The V gene end was trimmed by 6 bases and the J gene end by 4 bases; junction bases not matched to a gene: 5. The CDR3 length is 13 residues. The CDR3 bases are TGTGCCATCAGCACAGGGGGTCGGTACGAGCAGTACTTC. Translating it yields CAISTGGRYEQYF.

This clonotype was detected many times. The chain is built from TRBV7-8 and TRBJ2-7; D gene uncertain. V was cut by 5 bases and J by 5 bases, with 16 bases left in between. The CDR3 spans 14 residues. The germline CDR1 and CDR2 sequences are SGHVS and FQNEAQ. Here the CDR3 DNA reads TGTGCCAGCAGCCCGCGGCGGCCCCCCCACGAGCAGTACTTC. The encoded protein is CASSPRRPPHEQYF.

This clonotype was recorded at least ten times. The rearrangement uses TRBV10-2 and TRBJ2-5, with TRBD1 identical over 10 bases. CDR1 is WSHSY, CDR2 SAAADI, per germline. This CDR3 has 13 amino acids. The V segment lost 6 bases and the J segment 5 bases; nucleotides outside the gene matches: 3. The CDR3 loop is CASRGQGGETQYF. Here the CDR3 DNA reads TGCGCCAGCAGAGGACAGGGGGGGGAGACCCAGTACTTC.

This clonotype was seen repeatedly, ten times or more. The V gene is TRBV29-1, the J gene TRBJ1-1; 7 nucleotides align to TRBD1. The CDR3 consists of 12 residues. The junction had 2 bases not matched to a gene; V was cut back by 6 bases and J by 1 base. Germline assignment: CDR1 SQVTM and CDR2 ANQGSEA. CDR3 DNA sequence: TGCAGCGTATGGACAGGGAACACTGAAGCTTTCTTT. The encoded protein is CSVWTGNTEAFF. The complete variable domain, with remaining parts taken from reference TRBV29-1 and TRBJ1-1, reads SAVISQKPSRDICQRGTSLTIQCQVDSQVTMMFWYRQQPGQSLTLIATANQGSEATYESGFVIDKFPISRPNLTFSTLTVSNMSPEDSSIYLCSVWTGNTEAFFGQGTRLTVV.

With respect to this clonotype: A read error is likely, as this CDR3 ends without the conserved phenylalanine or tryptophan. This chain connects TRBV7-6 to TRBJ2-5; D possibly matches TRBD1 or TRBD2 (5 bases each). This CDR3 region has 12 residues. The V end lost 4 bases, the J end lost 5 bases, and 8 bases lay between the germline ends. CDR1 SGHVS and CDR2 FNYEAQ come from the germline V gene. CDR3 nucleotide sequence: TGTGCCAGCAGCTGGGGCGGGGAGACCCAGTACCTC. Encoded protein: CASSWGGETQYL.